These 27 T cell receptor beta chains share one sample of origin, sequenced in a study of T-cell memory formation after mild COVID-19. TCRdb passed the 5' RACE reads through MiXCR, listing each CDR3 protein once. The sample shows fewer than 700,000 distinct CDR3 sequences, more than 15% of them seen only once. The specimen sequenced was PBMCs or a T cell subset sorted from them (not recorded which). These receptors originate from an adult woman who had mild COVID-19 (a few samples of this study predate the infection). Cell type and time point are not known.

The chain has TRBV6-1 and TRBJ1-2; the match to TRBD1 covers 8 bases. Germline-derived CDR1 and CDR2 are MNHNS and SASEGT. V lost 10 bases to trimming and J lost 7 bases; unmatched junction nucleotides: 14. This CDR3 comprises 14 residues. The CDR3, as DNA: TGTGCCATAGGACAGGGTATAGGAGTTGGTGGCTACACCTTC. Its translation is CAIGQGIGVGGYTF.

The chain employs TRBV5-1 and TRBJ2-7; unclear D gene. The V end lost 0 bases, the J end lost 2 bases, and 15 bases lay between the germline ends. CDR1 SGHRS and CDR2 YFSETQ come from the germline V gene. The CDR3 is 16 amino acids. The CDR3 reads CASSLETSAKTYEQYF. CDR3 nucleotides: TGCGCCAGCAGCTTGGAGACATCGGCTAAGACCTACGAGCAGTACTTC.

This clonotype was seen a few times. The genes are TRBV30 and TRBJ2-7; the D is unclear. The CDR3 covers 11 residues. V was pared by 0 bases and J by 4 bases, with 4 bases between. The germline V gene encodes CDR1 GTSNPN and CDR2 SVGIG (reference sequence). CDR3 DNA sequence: TGTGCCTGGAGTGTACAATACGAGCAGTACTTC. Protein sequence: CAWSVQYEQYF.

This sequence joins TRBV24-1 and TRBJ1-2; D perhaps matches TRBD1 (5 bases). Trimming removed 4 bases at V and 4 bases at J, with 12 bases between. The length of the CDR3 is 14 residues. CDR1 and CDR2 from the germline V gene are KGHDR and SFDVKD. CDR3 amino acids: CATSEKGPVYGYTF. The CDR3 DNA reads TGTGCCACCAGTGAGAAGGGGCCAGTCTATGGCTACACCTTC.

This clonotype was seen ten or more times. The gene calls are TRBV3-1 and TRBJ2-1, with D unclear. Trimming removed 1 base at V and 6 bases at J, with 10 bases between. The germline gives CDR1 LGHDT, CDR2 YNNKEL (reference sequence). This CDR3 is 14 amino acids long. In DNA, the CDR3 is TGTGCCAGCAGCCAAGGAGCAAGCGCCAATGAGCAGTTCTTC. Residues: CASSQGASANEQFF.

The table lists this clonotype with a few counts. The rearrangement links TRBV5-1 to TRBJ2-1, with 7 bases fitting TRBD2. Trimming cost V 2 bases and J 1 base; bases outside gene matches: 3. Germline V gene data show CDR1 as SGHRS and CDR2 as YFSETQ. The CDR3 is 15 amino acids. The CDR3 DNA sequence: TGCGCCAGCAGCTTTCGGGGGGAATCCTACAATGAGCAGTTCTTC. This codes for CASSFRGESYNEQFF.

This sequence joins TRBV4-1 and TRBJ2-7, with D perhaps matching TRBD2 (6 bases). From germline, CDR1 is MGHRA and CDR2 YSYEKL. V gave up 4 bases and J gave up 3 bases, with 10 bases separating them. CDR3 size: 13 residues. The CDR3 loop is CASSLREFYEQYF. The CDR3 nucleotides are TGCGCCAGCAGCCTACGGGAGTTCTACGAGCAGTACTTC.

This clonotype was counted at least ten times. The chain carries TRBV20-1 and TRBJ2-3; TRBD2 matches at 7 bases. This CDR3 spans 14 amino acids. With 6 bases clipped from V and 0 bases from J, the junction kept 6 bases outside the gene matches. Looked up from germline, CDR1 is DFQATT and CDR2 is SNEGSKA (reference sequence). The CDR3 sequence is CSASAGKSTDTQYF. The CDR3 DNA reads TGCAGTGCCTCAGCGGGGAAGAGCACAGATACGCAGTATTTT.

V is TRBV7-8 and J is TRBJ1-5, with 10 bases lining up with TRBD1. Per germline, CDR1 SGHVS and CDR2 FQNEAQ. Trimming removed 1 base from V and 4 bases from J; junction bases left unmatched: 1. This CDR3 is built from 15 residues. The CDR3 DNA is TGTGCCAGCAGCTTAGGGGGACAGGGGAATCAGCCCCAGCATTTT. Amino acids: CASSLGGQGNQPQHF. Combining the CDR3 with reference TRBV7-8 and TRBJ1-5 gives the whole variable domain GAGVSQSPRYKVAKRGQDVALRCDPISGHVSLFWYQQALGQGPEFLTYFQNEAQLDKSGLPSDRFFAERPEGSVSTLKIQRTQQEDSAVYLCASSLGGQGNQPQHFGDGTRLSIL.

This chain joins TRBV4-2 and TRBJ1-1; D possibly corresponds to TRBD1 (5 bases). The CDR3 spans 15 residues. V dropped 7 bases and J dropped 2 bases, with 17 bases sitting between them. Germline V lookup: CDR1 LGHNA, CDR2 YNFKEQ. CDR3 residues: CASKGDLRGNTEAFF. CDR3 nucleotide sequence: TGTGCCAGCAAAGGGGATTTAAGGGGAAACACTGAAGCTTTCTTT.

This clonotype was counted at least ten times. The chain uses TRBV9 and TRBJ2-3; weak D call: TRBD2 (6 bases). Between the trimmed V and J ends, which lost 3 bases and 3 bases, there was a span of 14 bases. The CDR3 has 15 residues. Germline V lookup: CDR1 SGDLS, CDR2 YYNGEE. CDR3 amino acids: CASSAGLTSTDTQYF. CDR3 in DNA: TGTGCCAGCAGCGCGGGACTTACCAGTACAGATACGCAGTATTTT.

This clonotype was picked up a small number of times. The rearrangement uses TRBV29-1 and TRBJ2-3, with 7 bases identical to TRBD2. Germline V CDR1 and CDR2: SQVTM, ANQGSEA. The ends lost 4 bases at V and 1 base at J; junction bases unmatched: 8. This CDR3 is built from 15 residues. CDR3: CSVVRASGGTDTQYF. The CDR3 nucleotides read TGCAGCGTTGTTCGGGCTAGCGGCGGCACAGATACGCAGTATTTT.

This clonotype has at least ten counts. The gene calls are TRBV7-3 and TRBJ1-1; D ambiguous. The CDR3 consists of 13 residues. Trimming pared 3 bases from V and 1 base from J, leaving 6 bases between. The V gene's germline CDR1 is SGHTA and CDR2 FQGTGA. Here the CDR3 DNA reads TGTGCCAGCAGCTTTGGGGAGAACACTGAAGCTTTCTTT. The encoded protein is CASSFGENTEAFF. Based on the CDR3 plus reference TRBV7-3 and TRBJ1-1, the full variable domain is GAGVSQTPSNKVTEKGKYVELRCDPISGHTALYWYRQSLGQGPEFLIYFQGTGAADDSGLPNDRFFAVRPEGSVSTLKIQRTERGDSAVYLCASSFGENTEAFFGQGTRLTVV.

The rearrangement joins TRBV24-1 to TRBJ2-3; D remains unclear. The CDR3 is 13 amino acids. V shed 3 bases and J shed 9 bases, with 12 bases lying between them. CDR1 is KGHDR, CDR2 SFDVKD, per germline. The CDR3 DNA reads TGTGCCACCAGTGATGGCACCGCCGACACGCAGTATTTT. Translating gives CATSDGTADTQYF.

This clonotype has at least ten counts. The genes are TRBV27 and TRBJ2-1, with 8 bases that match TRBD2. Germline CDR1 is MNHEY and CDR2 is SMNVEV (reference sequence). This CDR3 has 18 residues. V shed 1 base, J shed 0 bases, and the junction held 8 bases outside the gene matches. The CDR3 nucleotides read TGTGCCAGCAGTTTATTGGCGGGAGGACCCAGCTCCTACAATGAGCAGTTCTTC. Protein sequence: CASSLLAGGPSSYNEQFF.

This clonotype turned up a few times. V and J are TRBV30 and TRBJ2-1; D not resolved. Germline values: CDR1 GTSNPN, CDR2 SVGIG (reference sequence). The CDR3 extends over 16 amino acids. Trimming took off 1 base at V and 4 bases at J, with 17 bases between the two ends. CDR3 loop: CAWSGLGQNRYNEQFF. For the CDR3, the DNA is TGTGCCTGGAGTGGGCTAGGGCAAAATCGATACAATGAGCAGTTCTTC.

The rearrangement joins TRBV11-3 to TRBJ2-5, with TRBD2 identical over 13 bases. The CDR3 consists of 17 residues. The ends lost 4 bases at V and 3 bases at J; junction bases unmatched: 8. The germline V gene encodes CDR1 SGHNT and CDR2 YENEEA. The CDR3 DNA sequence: TGTGCCAGCAGCTCCTGGACTAGCGGGAGAGGGGAAGAGACCCAGTACTTC. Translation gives CASSSWTSGRGEETQYF.

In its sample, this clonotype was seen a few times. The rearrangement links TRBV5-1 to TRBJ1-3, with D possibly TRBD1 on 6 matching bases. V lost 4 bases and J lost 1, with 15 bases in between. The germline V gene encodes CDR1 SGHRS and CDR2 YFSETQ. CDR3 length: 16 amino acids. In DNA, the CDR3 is TGCGCCAGCAGCGTCTCGACAGGTCTATCTGGAAACACCATATATTTT. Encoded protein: CASSVSTGLSGNTIYF.

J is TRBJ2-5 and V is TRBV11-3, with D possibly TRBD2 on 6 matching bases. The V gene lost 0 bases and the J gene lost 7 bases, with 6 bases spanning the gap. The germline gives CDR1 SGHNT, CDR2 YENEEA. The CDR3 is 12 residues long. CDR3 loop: CASSLEEGTQYF. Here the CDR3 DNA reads TGTGCCAGCAGCTTAGAGGAGGGGACCCAGTACTTC.

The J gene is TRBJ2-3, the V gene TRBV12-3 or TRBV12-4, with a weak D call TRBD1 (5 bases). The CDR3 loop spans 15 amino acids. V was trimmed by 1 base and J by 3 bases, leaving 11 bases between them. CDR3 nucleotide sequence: TGTGCCAGCAGTTTAGTAGGGGCGCATACAGATACGCAGTATTTT. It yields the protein CASSLVGAHTDTQYF.

CDR3 region: CASRRAGGPYNEQFF. CDR3 nucleotide sequence: TGTGCCAGCAGAAGGGCGGGAGGACCCTACAATGAGCAGTTCTTC. This chain joins TRBV11-3 and TRBJ2-1; 8 bases match TRBD2. CDR1 and CDR2 from the germline V gene are SGHNT and YENEEA. The CDR3 is 15 amino acids. V lost 6 bases to trimming and J lost 2 bases; unmatched junction nucleotides: 6.

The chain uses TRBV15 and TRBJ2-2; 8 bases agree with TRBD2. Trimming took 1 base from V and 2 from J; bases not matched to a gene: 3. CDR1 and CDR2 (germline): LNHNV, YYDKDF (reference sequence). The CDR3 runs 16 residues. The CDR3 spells CATSRGGGLNTGELFF. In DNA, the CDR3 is TGTGCCACCAGCAGAGGCGGGGGGCTTAACACCGGGGAGCTGTTTTTT.

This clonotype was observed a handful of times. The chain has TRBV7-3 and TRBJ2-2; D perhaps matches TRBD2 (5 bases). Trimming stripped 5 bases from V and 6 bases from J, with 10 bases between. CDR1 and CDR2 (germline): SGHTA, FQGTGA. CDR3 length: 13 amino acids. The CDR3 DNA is TGTGCCAGCAGCACTAGAGGGCCCGGGGAGCTGTTTTTT. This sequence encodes CASSTRGPGELFF.

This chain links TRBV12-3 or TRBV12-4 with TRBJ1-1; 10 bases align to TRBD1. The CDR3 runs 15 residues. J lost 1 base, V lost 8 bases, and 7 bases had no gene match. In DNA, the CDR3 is TGTGCCAGCCAACCGACAGGGGGCCGGAACACTGAAGCTTTCTTT. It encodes CASQPTGGRNTEAFF.

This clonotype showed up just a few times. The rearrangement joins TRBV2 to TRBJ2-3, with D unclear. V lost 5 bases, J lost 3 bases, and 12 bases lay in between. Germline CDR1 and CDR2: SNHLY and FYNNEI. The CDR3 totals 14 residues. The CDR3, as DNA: TGTGCCAGCAGTCAGGACGCCTCAACAGATACGCAGTATTTT. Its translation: CASSQDASTDTQYF.

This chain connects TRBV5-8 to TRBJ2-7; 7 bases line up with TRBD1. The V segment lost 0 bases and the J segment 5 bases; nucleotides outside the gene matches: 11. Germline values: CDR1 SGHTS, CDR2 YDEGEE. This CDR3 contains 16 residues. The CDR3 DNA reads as TGTGCCAGCAGCTTGGCCGCCGACAGGGCGCGGCACGAGCAGTACTTC. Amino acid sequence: CASSLAADRARHEQYF.

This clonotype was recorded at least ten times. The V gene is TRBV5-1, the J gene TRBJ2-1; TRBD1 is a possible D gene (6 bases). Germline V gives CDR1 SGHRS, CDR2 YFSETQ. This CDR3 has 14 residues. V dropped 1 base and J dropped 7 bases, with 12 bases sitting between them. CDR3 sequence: CASSLLQGQNEQFF. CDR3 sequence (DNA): TGCGCCAGCAGCTTGTTGCAGGGGCAGAATGAGCAGTTCTTC.